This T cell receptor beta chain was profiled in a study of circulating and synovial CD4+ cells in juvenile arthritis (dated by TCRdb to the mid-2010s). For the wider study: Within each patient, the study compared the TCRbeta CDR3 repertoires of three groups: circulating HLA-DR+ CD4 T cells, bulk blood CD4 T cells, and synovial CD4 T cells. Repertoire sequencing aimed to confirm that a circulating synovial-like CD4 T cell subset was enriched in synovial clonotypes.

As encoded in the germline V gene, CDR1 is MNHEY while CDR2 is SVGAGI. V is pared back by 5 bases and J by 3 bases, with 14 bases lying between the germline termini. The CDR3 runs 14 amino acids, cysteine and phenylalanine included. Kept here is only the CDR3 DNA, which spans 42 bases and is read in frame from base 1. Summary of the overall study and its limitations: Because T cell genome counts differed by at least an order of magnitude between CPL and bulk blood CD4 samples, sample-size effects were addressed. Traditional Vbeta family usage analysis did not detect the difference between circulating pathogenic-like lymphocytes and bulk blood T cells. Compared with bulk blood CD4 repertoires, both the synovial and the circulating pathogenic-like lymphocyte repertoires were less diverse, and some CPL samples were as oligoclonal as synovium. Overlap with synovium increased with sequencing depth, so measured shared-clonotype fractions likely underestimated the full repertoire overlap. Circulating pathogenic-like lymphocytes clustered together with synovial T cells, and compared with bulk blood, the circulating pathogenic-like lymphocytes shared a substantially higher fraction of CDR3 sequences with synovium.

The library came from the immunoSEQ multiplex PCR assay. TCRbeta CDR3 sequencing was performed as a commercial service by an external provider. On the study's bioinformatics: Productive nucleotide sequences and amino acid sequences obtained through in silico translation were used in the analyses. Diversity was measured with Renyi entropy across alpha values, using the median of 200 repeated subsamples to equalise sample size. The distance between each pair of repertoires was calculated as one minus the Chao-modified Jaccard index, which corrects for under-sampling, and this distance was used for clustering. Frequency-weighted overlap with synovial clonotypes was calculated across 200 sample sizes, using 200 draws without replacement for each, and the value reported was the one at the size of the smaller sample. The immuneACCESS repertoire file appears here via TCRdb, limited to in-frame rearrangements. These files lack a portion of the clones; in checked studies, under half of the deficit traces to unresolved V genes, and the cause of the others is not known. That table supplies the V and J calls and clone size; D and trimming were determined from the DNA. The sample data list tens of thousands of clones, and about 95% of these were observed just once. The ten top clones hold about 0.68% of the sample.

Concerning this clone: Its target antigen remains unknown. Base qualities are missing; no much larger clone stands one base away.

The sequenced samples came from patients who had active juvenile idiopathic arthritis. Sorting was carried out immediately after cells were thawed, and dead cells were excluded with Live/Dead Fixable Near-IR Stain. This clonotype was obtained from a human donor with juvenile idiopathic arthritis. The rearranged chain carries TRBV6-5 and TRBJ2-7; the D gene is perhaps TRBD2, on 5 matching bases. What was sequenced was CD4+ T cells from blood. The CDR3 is CASSQGRRDYEQYF. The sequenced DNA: TGTGCCAGCAGTCAAGGGCGACGGGACTACGAGCAGTACTTC.